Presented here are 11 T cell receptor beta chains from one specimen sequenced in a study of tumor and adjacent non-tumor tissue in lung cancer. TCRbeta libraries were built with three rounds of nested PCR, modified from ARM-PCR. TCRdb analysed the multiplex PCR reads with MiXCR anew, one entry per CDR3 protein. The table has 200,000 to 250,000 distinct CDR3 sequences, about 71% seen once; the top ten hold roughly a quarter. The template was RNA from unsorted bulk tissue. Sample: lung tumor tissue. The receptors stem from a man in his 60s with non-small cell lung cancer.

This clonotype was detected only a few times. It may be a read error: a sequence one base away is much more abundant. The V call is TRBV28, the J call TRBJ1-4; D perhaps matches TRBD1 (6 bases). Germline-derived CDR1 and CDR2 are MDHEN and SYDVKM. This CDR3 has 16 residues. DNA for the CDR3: TGTACCAGCAGTTCCCCCGCGGGGGCGCGGGGTGAAAAACTGTTTTTT. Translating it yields CTSSSPAGARGEKLFF.

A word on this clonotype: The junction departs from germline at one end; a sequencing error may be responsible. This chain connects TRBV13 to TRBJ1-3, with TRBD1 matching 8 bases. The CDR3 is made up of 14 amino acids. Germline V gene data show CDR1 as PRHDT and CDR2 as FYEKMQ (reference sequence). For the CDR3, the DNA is TGTGCCAGCAGCTTACAGGGGGCCGGAAACGCCATATATTTT. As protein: CASSLQGAGNAIYF.

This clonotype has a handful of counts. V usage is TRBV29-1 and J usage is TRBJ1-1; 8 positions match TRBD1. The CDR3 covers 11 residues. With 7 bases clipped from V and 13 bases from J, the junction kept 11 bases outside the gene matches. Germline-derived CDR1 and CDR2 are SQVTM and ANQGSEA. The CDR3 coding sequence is TGCAGCGGCCGACAGGGACAGGCTGGTTTCTTT. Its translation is CSGRQGQAGFF.

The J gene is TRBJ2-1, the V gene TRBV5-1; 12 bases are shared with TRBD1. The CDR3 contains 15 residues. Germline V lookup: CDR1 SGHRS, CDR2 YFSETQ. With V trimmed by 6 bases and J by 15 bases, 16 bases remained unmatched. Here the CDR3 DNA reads TGCGCCAGCACACAGGGGACAGGGGGCCGGGCGAAATGGTTCTTC. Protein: CASTQGTGGRAKWFF.

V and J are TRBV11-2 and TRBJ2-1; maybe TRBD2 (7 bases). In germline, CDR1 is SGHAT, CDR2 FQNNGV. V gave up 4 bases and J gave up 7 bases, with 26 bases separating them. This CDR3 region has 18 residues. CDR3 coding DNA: TGTGCCAGCAGCTACCGAGGTTGGGGGGGCCGTGTCTATAATGAGCAGTTCTTC. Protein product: CASSYRGWGGRVYNEQFF.

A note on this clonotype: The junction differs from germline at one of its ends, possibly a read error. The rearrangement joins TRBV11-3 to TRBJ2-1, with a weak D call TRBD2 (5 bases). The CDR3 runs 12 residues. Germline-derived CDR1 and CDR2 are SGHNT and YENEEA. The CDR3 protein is CASSLRGNEKFF. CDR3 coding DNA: TGTGCCAGCAGCTTACGGGGTAATGAGAAGTTCTTC.

The CDR3 region is CASNPTVPRETQYF. The CDR3 bases are TGTGCCAGCAACCCTACGGTTCCACGGGAGACCCAGTACTTC. The chain has TRBV11-2 and TRBJ2-5; D not certain. Trimming took 7 bases from V and 5 from J, leaving 17 bases between them. This CDR3 is built from 14 residues. The germline V gene has CDR1 SGHAT and CDR2 FQNNGV.

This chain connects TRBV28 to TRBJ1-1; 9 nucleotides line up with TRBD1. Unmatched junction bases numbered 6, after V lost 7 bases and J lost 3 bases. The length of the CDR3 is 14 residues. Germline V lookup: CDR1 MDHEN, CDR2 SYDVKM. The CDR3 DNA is TGTGCCAGCACCACAGGGGGCGGTTACACTGAAGCTTTCTTT. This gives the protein CASTTGGGYTEAFF.

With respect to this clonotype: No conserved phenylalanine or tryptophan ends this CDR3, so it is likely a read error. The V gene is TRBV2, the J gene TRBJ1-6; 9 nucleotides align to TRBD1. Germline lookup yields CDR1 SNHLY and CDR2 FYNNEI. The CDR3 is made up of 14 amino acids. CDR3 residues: CASCEGDRVSPLHY. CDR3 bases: TGTGCCAGCTGTGAAGGGGACAGGGTTTCACCCCTCCACTAT.

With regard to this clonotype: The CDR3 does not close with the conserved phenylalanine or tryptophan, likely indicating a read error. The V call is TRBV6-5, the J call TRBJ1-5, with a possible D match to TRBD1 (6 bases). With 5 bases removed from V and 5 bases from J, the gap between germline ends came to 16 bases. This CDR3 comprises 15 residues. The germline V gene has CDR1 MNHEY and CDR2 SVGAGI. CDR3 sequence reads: CASSLAGEPYQPQHL. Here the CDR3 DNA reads TGTGCCAGCAGTCTCGCAGGGGAACCATATCAGCCCCAGCATTTA.

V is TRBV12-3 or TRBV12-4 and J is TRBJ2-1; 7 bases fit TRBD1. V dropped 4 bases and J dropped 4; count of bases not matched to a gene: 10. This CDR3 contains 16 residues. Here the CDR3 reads CASSSMVGGPYNEQFF. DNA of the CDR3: TGTGCCAGCAGTTCGATGGTAGGGGGCCCTTACAATGAGCAGTTCTTC.